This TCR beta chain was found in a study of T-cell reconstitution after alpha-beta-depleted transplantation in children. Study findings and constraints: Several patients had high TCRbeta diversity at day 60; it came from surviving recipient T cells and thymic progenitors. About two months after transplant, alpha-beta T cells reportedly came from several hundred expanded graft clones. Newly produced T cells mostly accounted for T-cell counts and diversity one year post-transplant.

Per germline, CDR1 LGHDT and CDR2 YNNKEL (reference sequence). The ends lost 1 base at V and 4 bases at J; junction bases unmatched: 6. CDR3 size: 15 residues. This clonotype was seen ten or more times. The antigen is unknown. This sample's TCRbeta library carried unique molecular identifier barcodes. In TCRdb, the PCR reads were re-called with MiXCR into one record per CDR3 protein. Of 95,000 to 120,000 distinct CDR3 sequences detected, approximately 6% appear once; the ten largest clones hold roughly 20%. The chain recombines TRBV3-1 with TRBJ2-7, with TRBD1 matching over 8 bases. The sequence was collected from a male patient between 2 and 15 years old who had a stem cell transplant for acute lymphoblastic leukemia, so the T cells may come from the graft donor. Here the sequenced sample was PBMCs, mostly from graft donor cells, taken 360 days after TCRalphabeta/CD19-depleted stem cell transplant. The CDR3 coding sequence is TGTGCCAGCAGCCAAGTCCGGACAGGGAGATACGAGCAGTACTTC. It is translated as CASSQVRTGRYEQYF.